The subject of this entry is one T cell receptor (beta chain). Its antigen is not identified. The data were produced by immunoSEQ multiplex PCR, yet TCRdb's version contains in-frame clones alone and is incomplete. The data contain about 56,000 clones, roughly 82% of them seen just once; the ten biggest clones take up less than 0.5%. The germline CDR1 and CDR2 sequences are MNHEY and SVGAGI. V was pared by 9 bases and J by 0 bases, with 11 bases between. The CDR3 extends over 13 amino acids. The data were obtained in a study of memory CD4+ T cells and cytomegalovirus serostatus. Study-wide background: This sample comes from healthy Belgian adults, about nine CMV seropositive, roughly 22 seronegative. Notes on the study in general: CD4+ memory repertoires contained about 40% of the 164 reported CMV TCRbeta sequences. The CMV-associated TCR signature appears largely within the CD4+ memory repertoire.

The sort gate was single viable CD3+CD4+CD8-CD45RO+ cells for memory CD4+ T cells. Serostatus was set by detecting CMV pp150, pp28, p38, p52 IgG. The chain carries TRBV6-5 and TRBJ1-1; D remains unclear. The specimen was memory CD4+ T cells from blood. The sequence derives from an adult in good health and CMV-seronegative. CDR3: CASGSNMNTEAFF. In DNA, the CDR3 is TGTGCCAGTGGCTCTAACATGAACACTGAAGCTTTCTTT.